This T cell receptor (beta chain) was obtained from a study of blood T cell repertoires in COVID-19. Sequencing used immunoSEQ multiplex PCR; TCRdb keeps in-frame clones, though not all of them. The table has tens of thousands of clones, about 90% seen once. Germline V gene data show CDR1 as SEHNR and CDR2 as FQNEAQ (reference sequence). V trimming: 5 bases; J trimming: 3 bases; junction bases outside the gene matches: 12. CDR3 length: 16 residues. This TCR came from a man aged 50-59 years with COVID-19, enrolled during active disease. The rearrangement links TRBV7-9 to TRBJ2-7; 8 nucleotides line up with TRBD1. The sample was peripheral blood. In nucleotides, the CDR3 is TGTGCCAGCAGCGAAATGACAGGGGAGGTGAGCTACGAGCAGTACTTC. Translated, it gives CASSEMTGEVSYEQYF.